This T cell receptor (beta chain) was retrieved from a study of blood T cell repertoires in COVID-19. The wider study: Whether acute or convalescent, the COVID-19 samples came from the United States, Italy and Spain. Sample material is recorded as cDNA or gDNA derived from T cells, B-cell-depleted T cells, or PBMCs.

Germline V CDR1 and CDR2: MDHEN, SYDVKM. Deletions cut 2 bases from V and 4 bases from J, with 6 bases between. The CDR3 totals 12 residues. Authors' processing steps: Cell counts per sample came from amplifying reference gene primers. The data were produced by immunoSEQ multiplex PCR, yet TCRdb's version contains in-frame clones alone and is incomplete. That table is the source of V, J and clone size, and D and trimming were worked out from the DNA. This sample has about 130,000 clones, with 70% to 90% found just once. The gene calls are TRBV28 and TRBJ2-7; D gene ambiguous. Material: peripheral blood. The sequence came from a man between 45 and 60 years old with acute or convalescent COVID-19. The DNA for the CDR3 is TGTGCCAGCAGTTTACGTCGGTACGAGCAGTACTTC. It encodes CASSLRRYEQYF.